This entry lists 9 T cell receptor beta chains sequenced from one sample in a study of blood T cell repertoires in COVID-19. Profiling relied on immunoSEQ multiplex PCR, and the TCRdb table lists in-frame clones only, not all of them. The sample includes around 150,000 clones, over 75% of them seen just once. Sample: PBMCs or T cells enriched from blood (not recorded which). All receptors derive from a woman in her 50s who had recovered from COVID-19.

The V call is TRBV5-1, the J call TRBJ2-3; the D gene is possibly TRBD2 (7 bases). There are 16 residues in the CDR3. Germline lookup yields CDR1 SGHRS and CDR2 YFSETQ. V shed 6 bases and J shed 2 bases, with 19 bases lying between them. The DNA of the CDR3 is TGCGCCAGCAACTTTAGGGGGGGGCCGAACACAGATACGCAGTATTTT. This codes for CASNFRGGPNTDTQYF.

The gene calls are TRBV19 and TRBJ1-6, with 9 bases aligning to TRBD1. This CDR3 comprises 20 residues. The germline gives CDR1 LNHDA, CDR2 SQIVND (reference sequence). V lost 5 bases to trimming and J lost 0 bases; unmatched junction nucleotides: 14. CDR3 sequence: CASSSSPGTGRSSYNSPLHF. The CDR3 bases are TGTGCCAGTAGTTCCTCTCCCGGGACAGGGCGTAGCTCCTATAATTCACCCCTCCACTTT.

This clone was recorded once. This chain joins TRBV11-3 and TRBJ1-1, with 11 bases lining up with TRBD1. CDR1 and CDR2 (germline): SGHNT, YENEEA. The CDR3 covers 16 residues. Trimming at V came to 5 bases and at J to 7 bases, leaving 12 bases not matched to a gene. The CDR3 spells CASSIGQGAFNGEAFF. As DNA, the CDR3 is TGTGCCAGCAGCATTGGACAGGGGGCGTTTAATGGTGAAGCTTTCTTT.

This chain uses TRBV11-2 with TRBJ2-1; the D gene is possibly TRBD2 (7 bases). Germline V gives CDR1 SGHAT, CDR2 FQNNGV. V lost 3 bases, J lost 2 bases, and 20 bases lay in between. The CDR3 has 18 amino acids. In DNA, the CDR3 is TGTGCCAGCAGCTTCGGCCTCCCCCGGCGGGGGCCCTACAATGAGCAGTTCTTC. Protein product: CASSFGLPRRGPYNEQFF. The full variable domain, its missing parts supplied by reference TRBV11-2 and TRBJ2-1, is EAGVAQSPRYKIIEKRQSVAFWCNPISGHATLYWYQQILGQGPKLLIQFQNNGVVDDSQLPKDRFSAERLKGVDSTLKIQPAKLEDSAVYLCASSFGLPRRGPYNEQFFGPGTRLTVL.

Here the CDR3 reads CASSQDGRGYGGYTF. The CDR3 DNA sequence: TGTGCCAGCAGCCAAGATGGTAGAGGCTACGGGGGCTACACCTTC. This sequence joins TRBV3-1 (or the pseudogene TRBV3-2) and TRBJ1-2; D is undetermined. This CDR3 has 15 residues. Per germline, CDR1 LGHDT and CDR2 YNNKEL (reference sequence). With 0 bases removed from V and 8 bases from J, the gap between germline ends came to 16 bases.

J is TRBJ2-6 and V is TRBV5-1; D is unresolved. V was clipped by 2 bases and J by 0 bases, with 12 bases between them. CDR3 length: 17 residues. CDR1 and CDR2 (germline): SGHRS, YFSETQ. CDR3 DNA sequence: TGCGCCAGCAGCTTAACAGCCGCCAGCTCTGGGGCCAACGTCCTGACTTTC. It is translated as CASSLTAASSGANVLTF.

The V and J genes are TRBV6-6 and TRBJ2-7, with 8 bases aligning to TRBD2. The ends lost 6 bases at V and 2 bases at J; junction bases unmatched: 12. Germline V gene sequence: CDR1 MNHNY, CDR2 SVGAGI (reference sequence). The CDR3 runs to 16 residues. The CDR3 reads CASSQGAAGAPYEQYF. In DNA form, the CDR3 reads TGTGCCAGCAGCCAAGGCGCAGCGGGGGCCCCCTACGAGCAGTACTTC.

The CDR3 protein is CASSLGDRGSYEQYF. The DNA of the CDR3 is TGTGCCAGTAGCCTAGGGGACAGGGGGTCCTACGAGCAGTACTTC. The rearrangement uses TRBV19 and TRBJ2-7; 11 bases agree with TRBD1. V gave up 6 bases and J gave up 1 base; unmatched junction bases: 5. There are 15 residues in the CDR3. Germline loops: CDR1 LNHDA, CDR2 SQIVND (reference sequence).

V is TRBV3-1 (or the pseudogene TRBV3-2) and J is TRBJ1-1; D is uncertain. Germline V gene data show CDR1 as LGHDT and CDR2 as YNNKEL (reference sequence). CDR3 length: 12 amino acids. Between the trimmed V and J ends, which lost 3 bases and 2 bases, there was a span of 4 bases. The DNA of the CDR3 is TGTGCCAGCAGCCAGACAAACACTGAAGCTTTCTTT. It codes for CASSQTNTEAFF.